The clone carrying this T cell receptor (beta chain) was counted only a few times. Its antigen is still unknown. The genes and germline here are from mouse. Read data end 4 residues before the CDR3 end; the end is taken from the germline J gene. Extraction of RNA preceded its reverse transcription into cDNA, which served as the sequencing template. Generated by immunoSEQ multiplex PCR, the TCRdb table keeps only in-frame clones and is missing some. The specimen has about 120,000 clones, none found just once. CDR3 length: 13 residues. Trimming cost V 4 bases and J 3 bases, with 10 bases left between them. The germline V gene encodes CDR1 SGHDT and CDR2 FRDEAV. This record comes from a study of CD8+ T cells in alopecia areata. Findings and caveats of the study: Between patients, shared TCR sequences were less clear than in mice. This was possibly due in part to HLA diversity in the patient population.

The chain is built from TRBV14 and TRBJ1-2, with a possible D match to TRBD1 (5 bases). The receptor's source is a C3H/HeJ mouse with alopecia areata. The MHC haplotype recorded for the strain is H2-k. Source material: lesional skin. CDR3 sequence reads: CASSLGDYSDYTF. CDR3 DNA, as far as it was read: TGTGCCAGCAGTCTCGGGGACTACTCC.